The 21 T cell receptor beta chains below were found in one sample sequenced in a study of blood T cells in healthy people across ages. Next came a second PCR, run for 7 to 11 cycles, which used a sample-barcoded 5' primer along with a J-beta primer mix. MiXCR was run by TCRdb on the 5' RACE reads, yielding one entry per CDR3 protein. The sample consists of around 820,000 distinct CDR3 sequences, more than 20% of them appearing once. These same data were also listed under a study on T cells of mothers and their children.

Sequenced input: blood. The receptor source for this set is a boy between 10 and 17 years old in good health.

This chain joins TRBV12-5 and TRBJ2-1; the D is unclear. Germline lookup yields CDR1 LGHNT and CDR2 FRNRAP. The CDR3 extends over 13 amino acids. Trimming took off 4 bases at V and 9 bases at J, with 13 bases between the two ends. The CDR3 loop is CASGSPKDSEQFF. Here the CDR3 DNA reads TGTGCTAGTGGTTCTCCAAAAGATAGTGAGCAGTTCTTC. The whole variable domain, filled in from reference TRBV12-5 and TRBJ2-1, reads DARVTQTPRHKVTEMGQEVTMRCQPILGHNTVFWYRQTMMQGLELLAYFRNRAPLDDSGMPKDRFSAEMPDATLATLKIQPSEPRDSAVYFCASGSPKDSEQFFGPGTRLTVL.

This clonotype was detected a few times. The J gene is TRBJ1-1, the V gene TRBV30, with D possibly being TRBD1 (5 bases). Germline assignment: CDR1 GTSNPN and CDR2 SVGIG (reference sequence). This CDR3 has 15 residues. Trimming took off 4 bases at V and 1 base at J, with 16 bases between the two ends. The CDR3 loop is CAWTHEAGTNTEAFF. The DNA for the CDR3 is TGTGCCTGGACTCATGAGGCGGGGACGAACACTGAAGCTTTCTTT.

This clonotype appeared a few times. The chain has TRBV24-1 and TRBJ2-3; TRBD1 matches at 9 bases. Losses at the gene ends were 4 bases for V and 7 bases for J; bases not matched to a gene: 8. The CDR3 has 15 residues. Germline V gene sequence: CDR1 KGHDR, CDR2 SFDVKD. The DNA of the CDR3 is TGTGCCACCAGTGAATCGACAGGGGGAGGTTATACGCAGTATTTT. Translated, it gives CATSESTGGGYTQYF.

This CDR3 is CASTAWGRSTDTQYF. CDR3 DNA: TGTGCCAGCACCGCCTGGGGAAGATCCACAGATACGCAGTATTTT. The chain joins TRBV28 to TRBJ2-3; unclear D gene. Per the germline V gene, CDR1 is MDHEN and CDR2 is SYDVKM. V was clipped by 7 bases and J by 2 bases, with 16 bases between them. CDR3 length: 15 amino acids.

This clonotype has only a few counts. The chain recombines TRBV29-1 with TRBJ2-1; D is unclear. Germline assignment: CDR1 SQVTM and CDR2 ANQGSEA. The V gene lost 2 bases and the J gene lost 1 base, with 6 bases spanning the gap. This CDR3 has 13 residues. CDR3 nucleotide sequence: TGCAGCGTTGAAAGATTATCCTACAATGAGCAGTTCTTC. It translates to CSVERLSYNEQFF.

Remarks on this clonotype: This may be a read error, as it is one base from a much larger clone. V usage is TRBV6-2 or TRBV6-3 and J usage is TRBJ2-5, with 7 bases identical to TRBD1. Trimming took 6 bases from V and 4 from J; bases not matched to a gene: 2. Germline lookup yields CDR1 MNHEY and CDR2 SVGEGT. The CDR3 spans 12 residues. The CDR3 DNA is TGTGCCAGCAGATACAGGGGAGAGACCCAGTACTTC. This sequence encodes CASRYRGETQYF.

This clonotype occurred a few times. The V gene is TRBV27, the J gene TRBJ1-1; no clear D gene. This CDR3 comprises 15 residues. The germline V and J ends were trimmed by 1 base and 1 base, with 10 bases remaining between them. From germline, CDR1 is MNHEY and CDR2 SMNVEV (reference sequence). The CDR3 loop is CASSLFAGWNTEAFF. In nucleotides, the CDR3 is TGTGCCAGCAGTTTATTTGCGGGGTGGAACACTGAAGCTTTCTTT.

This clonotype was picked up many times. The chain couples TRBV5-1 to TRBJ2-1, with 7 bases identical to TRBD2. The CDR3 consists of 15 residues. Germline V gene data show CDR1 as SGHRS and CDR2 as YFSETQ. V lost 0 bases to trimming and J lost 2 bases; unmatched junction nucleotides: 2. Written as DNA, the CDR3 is TGCGCCAGCAGCTTGGGGGGGGGAACCTACAATGAGCAGTTCTTC. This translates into CASSLGGGTYNEQFF.

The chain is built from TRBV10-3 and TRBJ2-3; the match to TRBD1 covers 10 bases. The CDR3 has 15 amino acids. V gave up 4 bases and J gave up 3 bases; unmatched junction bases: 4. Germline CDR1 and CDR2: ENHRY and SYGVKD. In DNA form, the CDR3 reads TGTGCCATCAGTGCCGGGACAGGGGAAACAGATACGCAGTATTTT. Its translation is CAISAGTGETDTQYF.

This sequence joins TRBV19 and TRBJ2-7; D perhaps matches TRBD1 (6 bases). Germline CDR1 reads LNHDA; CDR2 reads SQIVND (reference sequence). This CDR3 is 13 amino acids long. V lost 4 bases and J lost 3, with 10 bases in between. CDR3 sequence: CASSTQTGYEQYF. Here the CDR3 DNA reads TGTGCCAGTAGTACCCAGACAGGCTACGAGCAGTACTTC.

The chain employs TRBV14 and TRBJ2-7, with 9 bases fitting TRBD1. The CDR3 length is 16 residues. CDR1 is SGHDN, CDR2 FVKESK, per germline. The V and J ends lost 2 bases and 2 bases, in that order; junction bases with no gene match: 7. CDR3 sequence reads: CASSQYPGQGAYEQYF. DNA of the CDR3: TGTGCCAGCAGCCAATACCCGGGACAGGGTGCCTACGAGCAGTACTTC.

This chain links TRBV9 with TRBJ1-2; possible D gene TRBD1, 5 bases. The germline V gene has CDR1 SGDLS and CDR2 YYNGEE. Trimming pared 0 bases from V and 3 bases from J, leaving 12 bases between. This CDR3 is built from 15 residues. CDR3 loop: CASSVGSGTDYGYTF. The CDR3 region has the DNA TGTGCCAGCAGCGTAGGATCGGGGACGGACTATGGCTACACCTTC.

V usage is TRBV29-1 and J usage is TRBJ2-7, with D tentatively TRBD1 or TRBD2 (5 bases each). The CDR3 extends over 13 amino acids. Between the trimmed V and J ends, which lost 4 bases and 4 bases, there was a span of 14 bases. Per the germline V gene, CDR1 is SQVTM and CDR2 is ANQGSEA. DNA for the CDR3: TGCAGCGTTGTTGGGACCGACGATTACGAGCAGTACTTC. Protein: CSVVGTDDYEQYF.

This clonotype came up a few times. CDR3 in amino acids: CSVWDTEDYGYTF. The CDR3 DNA reads as TGCAGCGTATGGGACACCGAGGACTATGGCTACACCTTC. The chain employs TRBV29-1 and TRBJ1-2, with a weak D call TRBD1 (6 bases). CDR1 SQVTM and CDR2 ANQGSEA come from the germline V gene. Deletions cut 6 bases from V and 3 bases from J, with 14 bases between. The CDR3 length is 13 residues.

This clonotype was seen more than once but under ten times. The CDR3 DNA reads TGTGCCAGCAGTTCCACCCAGGCCCTCAGGGGGCTGGGGGAGACCCAGTACTTC. Translation gives CASSSTQALRGLGETQYF. The V gene is TRBV2, the J gene TRBJ2-5, with 8 bases fitting TRBD1. Per the germline V gene, CDR1 is SNHLY and CDR2 is FYNNEI. J gave up 5 bases and V 5 bases, and 19 bases lay outside the gene matches. This CDR3 is built from 18 residues.

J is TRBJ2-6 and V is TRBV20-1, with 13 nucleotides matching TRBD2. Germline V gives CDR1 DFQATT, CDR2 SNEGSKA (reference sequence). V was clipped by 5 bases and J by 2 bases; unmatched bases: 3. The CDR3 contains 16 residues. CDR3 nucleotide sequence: TGCAGTGCTTCGGGACTAGCGGGAACTGGGGCCAACGTCCTGACTTTC. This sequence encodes CSASGLAGTGANVLTF.

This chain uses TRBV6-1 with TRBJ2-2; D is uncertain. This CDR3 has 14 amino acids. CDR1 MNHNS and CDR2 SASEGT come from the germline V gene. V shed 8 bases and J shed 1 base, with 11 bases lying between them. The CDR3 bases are TGTGCCAGCTCTTCACGGGTGAACACCGGGGAGCTGTTTTTT. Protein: CASSSRVNTGELFF.

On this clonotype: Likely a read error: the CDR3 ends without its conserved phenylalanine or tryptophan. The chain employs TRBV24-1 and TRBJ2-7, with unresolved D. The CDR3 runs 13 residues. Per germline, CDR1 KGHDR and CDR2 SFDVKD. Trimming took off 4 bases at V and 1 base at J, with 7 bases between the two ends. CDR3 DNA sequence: TGTGCCACCAGTGAATCGGTTTCCTACGAGCAGTACTCC. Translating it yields CATSESVSYEQYS.

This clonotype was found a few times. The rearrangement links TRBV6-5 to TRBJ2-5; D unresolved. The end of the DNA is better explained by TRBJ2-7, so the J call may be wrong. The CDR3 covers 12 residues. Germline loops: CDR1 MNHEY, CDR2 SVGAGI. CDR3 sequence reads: CASGFWSDEQYF. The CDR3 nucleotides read TGTGCCAGCGGATTTTGGTCGGACGAGCAGTACTTC.

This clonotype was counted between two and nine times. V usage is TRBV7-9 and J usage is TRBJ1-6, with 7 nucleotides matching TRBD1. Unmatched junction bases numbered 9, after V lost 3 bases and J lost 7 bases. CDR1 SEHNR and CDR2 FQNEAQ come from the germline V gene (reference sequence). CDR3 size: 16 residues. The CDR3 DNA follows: TGTGCCAGCAGCTTCCTCAGGGGGGATCGGAATTCACCCCTCCACTTT. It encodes CASSFLRGDRNSPLHF. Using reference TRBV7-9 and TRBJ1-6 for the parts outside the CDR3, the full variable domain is DTGVSQNPRHKITKRGQNVTFRCDPISEHNRLYWYRQTLGQGPEFLTYFQNEAQLEKSRLLSDRFSAERPKGSFSTLEIQRTEQGDSAMYLCASSFLRGDRNSPLHFGNGTRLTVT.

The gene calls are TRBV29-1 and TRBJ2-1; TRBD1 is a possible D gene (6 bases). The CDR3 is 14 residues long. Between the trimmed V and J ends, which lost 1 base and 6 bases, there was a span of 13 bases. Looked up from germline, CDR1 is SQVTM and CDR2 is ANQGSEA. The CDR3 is CSVEADPGANEQFF. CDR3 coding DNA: TGCAGCGTTGAAGCCGATCCAGGGGCCAATGAGCAGTTCTTC.